This entry lists 18 T cell receptor beta chains sequenced from one sample in a study of T cells in tuberculosis. Some clones are missing from TCRdb's copy, which holds only in-frame ones; the method was immunoSEQ multiplex PCR. Of fewer than 55,000 clones in the sample, about 96% were seen once. The time point: new active TB diagnosis, blood taken before or within 7 days of starting treatment. Source: PBMCs, taken at tuberculosis diagnosis. These receptors were taken from an adult with tuberculosis.

This chain connects TRBV18 to TRBJ1-4, with TRBD1 matching over 7 bases. V was clipped by 6 bases and J by 8 bases; unmatched bases: 9. The CDR3 totals 14 residues. Germline lookup yields CDR1 KGHSH and CDR2 LQKENI. CDR3 DNA: TGTGCCAGCTCCACGACAGGGCGGAAGGAAAAACTGTTTTTT. It translates to CASSTTGRKEKLFF. Drawing the rest from reference TRBV18 and TRBJ1-4, the complete variable domain is NAGVMQNPRHLVRRRGQEARLRCSPMKGHSHVYWYRQLPEEGLKFMVYLQKENIIDESGMPKERFSAEFPKEGPSILRIQQVVRGDSAAYFCASSTTGRKEKLFFGSGTQLSVL.

V and J are TRBV13 and TRBJ1-1; 7 bases align to TRBD1. The CDR3 sequence is 18 residues long. Per germline, CDR1 PRHDT and CDR2 FYEKMQ (reference sequence). V lost 0 bases, J lost 0 bases, and 10 bases stayed unmatched. CDR3 DNA sequence: TGTGCCAGCAGCTTAGGTTACAGGGGAACGGGGATGAACACTGAAGCTTTCTTT. Its translation: CASSLGYRGTGMNTEAFF.

V usage is TRBV19 and J usage is TRBJ2-7; possibly TRBD2 for D (7 bases). Trimming left V 4 bases short and J 3 bases short, with 10 bases between. CDR1 and CDR2 (germline): LNHDA, SQIVND (reference sequence). The CDR3 consists of 13 residues. The CDR3 protein is CASSRRGLYEQYF. CDR3 DNA: TGTGCCAGTAGTAGGCGGGGGCTCTACGAGCAGTACTTC. Filled out from reference TRBV19 and TRBJ2-7, the complete variable domain reads DGGITQSPKYLFRKEGQNVTLSCEQNLNHDAMYWYRQDPGQGLRLIYYSQIVNDFQKGDIAEGYSVSREKKESFPLTVTSAQKNPTAFYLCASSRRGLYEQYFGPGTRLTVT.

The chain combines TRBV14 with TRBJ1-3, with 8 bases identical to TRBD1. CDR1 is SGHDN, CDR2 FVKESK, per germline. The CDR3 covers 16 residues. V lost 0 bases to trimming and J lost 4 bases; unmatched junction nucleotides: 5. CDR3 loop: CASSQDLGTGGNTIYF. CDR3 nucleotide sequence: TGTGCCAGCAGCCAAGACTTGGGGACAGGAGGAAACACCATATATTTT. Using reference TRBV14 and TRBJ1-3 for the parts outside the CDR3, the full variable domain is EAGVTQFPSHSVIEKGQTVTLRCDPISGHDNLYWYRRVMGKEIKFLLHFVKESKQDESGMPNNRFLAERTGGTYSTLKVQPAELEDSGVYFCASSQDLGTGGNTIYFGEGSWLTVV.

This chain joins TRBV11-2 and TRBJ2-7; 7 positions match TRBD1. The ends lost 5 bases at V and 3 bases at J; junction bases unmatched: 7. The CDR3 contains 14 residues. Germline V gives CDR1 SGHAT, CDR2 FQNNGV. The chain's CDR3 is CASSADRDIYEQYF. The CDR3 DNA sequence: TGTGCCAGCAGCGCCGACAGGGACATCTACGAGCAGTACTTC.

This chain links TRBV27 with TRBJ2-2; TRBD1 might be the D (6 bases). V was clipped by 6 bases and J by 4 bases, with 18 bases between them. The V gene's germline CDR1 is MNHEY and CDR2 SMNVEV (reference sequence). This CDR3 has 16 amino acids. The CDR3 nucleotides are TGTGCCAGCAGGTCACAGGGATTGTTGGGCACCGGGGAGCTGTTTTTT. Amino acids: CASRSQGLLGTGELFF.

This rearrangement joins TRBV6-1 to TRBJ1-3, with D unresolved. From germline, CDR1 is MNHNS and CDR2 SASEGT. This CDR3 comprises 14 residues. V lost 6 bases and J lost 2, with 11 bases in between. CDR3 protein: CASSRLFTGNTIYF. As DNA, the CDR3 is TGTGCCAGCAGCAGACTTTTCACTGGAAACACCATATATTTT.

This chain uses TRBV7-6 with TRBJ2-7, with D unclear. Germline CDR1 and CDR2: SGHVS and FNYEAQ. Trimming removed 2 bases from V and 3 bases from J, with 11 bases in between. This CDR3 region has 14 residues. The CDR3 here is CASSLFQWSYEQYF. The DNA for the CDR3 is TGTGCCAGCAGCTTATTTCAGTGGAGCTACGAGCAGTACTTC.

CDR3 region: CASTQGPYSNQPQHF. The DNA for the CDR3 is TGTGCCAGCACCCAGGGGCCTTATAGCAATCAGCCCCAGCATTTT. The J gene is TRBJ1-5, the V gene TRBV5-8; D may be TRBD1 (6 bases). CDR1 and CDR2 from the germline V gene are SGHTS and YDEGEE. The V end was cut by 6 bases, the J end by 0 bases, with 13 bases between. The CDR3 is 15 residues long.

The chain couples TRBV30 to TRBJ2-5; TRBD1 might be the D (6 bases). The CDR3 consists of 14 residues. Trimming removed 5 bases at V and 2 bases at J, with 15 bases between. Germline V CDR1 and CDR2: GTSNPN, SVGIG (reference sequence). CDR3 in amino acids: CAWGTDGQQETQYF. The CDR3 DNA reads TGTGCCTGGGGAACCGACGGACAGCAAGAGACCCAGTACTTC.

V gene TRBV6-5 combines with J gene TRBJ2-2, with TRBD1 identical over 9 bases. The CDR3 runs to 15 residues. Unmatched junction bases numbered 7, after V lost 6 bases and J lost 5 bases. Germline assignment: CDR1 MNHEY and CDR2 SVGAGI. CDR3 DNA sequence: TGTGCCAGCAGCCCCCGGGACAGGGTTACCGGGGAGCTGTTTTTT. Amino acids: CASSPRDRVTGELFF.

The chain joins TRBV7-2 to TRBJ1-5; TRBD1 might be the D (5 bases). Looked up from germline, CDR1 is SGHTA and CDR2 is FQGNSA. V shed 1 base and J shed 6 bases, with 7 bases lying between them. CDR3 length equals 13 residues. The CDR3: CASSLVQGQPQHF. The CDR3, as DNA: TGTGCCAGCAGCTTAGTTCAGGGTCAGCCCCAGCATTTT.

The rearrangement uses TRBV14 and TRBJ2-6, with D uncertain. CDR1 is SGHDN, CDR2 FVKESK, per germline. Deletions cut 8 bases from V and 1 base from J, with 3 bases between. The CDR3 runs 12 residues. CDR3 nucleotides: TGTGCCAGCTCATCTGGGGCCAACGTCCTGACTTTC. Translation: CASSSGANVLTF.

This clone has just one count. The rearrangement links TRBV5-4 to TRBJ2-1; 9 nucleotides line up with TRBD2. CDR1 and CDR2 (germline): SGHNT, YYREEE (reference sequence). The CDR3 is 15 residues long. With 1 base clipped from V and 4 bases from J, the junction kept 3 bases outside the gene matches. The DNA of the CDR3 is TGTGCCAGCAGCTTGTCCCTAGCGGGGTACAATGAGCAGTTCTTC. Protein sequence: CASSLSLAGYNEQFF.

V gene TRBV27 combines with J gene TRBJ1-1; possible D gene TRBD1, 5 bases. V gave up 1 base and J gave up 3 bases, with 15 bases separating them. Per germline, CDR1 MNHEY and CDR2 SMNVEV (reference sequence). This CDR3 contains 16 residues. The CDR3 region is CASSLWGGVEDTEAFF. The CDR3 DNA is TGTGCCAGCAGTTTATGGGGGGGTGTGGAAGACACTGAAGCTTTCTTT.

This clone was counted a single time. The rearrangement uses TRBV7-2 and TRBJ1-2; no clear D. CDR3 length: 13 amino acids. Germline V gene lookup returns CDR1 SGHTA and CDR2 FQGNSA. V lost 1 base to trimming and J lost 2 bases, with 5 bases between them. CDR3 sequence: CASSLVQNYGYTF. The CDR3 bases are TGTGCCAGCAGCTTAGTTCAGAACTATGGCTACACCTTC.

This sequence joins TRBV30 and TRBJ1-3; D gene unclear. This CDR3 has 12 residues. V was pared by 2 bases and J by 0 bases, with 2 bases between. Germline CDR1 is GTSNPN and CDR2 is SVGIG (reference sequence). The CDR3 is CAWSLSGNTIYF. DNA of the CDR3: TGTGCCTGGAGTCTCTCTGGAAACACCATATATTTT.

The J gene is TRBJ1-1, the V gene TRBV6-5, with TRBD1 as a possible D gene (5 bases). The CDR3 sequence is 15 residues long. Per germline, CDR1 MNHEY and CDR2 SVGAGI. Trimming stripped 5 bases from V and 2 bases from J, with 15 bases between. CDR3: CASSPRTRTNTEAFF. CDR3 nucleotides: TGTGCCAGCAGTCCCCGGACACGGACCAACACTGAAGCTTTCTTT.